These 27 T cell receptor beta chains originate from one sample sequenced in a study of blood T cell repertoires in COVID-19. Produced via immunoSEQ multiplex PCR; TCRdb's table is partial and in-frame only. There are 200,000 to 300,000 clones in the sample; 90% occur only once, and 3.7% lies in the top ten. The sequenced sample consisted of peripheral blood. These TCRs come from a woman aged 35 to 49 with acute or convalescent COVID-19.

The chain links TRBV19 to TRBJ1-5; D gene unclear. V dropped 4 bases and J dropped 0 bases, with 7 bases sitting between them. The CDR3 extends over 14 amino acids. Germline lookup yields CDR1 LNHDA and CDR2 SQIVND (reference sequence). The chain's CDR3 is CASSTQSSNQPQHF. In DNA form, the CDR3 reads TGTGCCAGTAGTACCCAGTCTAGCAATCAGCCCCAGCATTTT.

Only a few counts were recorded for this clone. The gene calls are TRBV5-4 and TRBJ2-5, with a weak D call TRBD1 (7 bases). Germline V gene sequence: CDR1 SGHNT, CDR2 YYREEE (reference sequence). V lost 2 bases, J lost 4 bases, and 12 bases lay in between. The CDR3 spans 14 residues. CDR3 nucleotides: TGTGCCAGCAGCTTAAGGGGGCGGGGAGAGACCCAGTACTTC. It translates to CASSLRGRGETQYF.

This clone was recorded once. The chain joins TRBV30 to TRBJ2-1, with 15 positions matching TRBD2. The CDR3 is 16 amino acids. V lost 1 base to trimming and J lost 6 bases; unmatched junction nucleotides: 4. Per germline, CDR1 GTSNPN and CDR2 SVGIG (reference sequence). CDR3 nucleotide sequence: TGTGCCTGGAGTGGAGGACTAGCGGGGGGGCCCAATGAGCAGTTCTTC. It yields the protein CAWSGGLAGGPNEQFF.

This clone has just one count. The chain's CDR3 is CASSTGQLDTQYF. Here the CDR3 DNA reads TGTGCCAGCAGCACCGGACAGCTAGATACGCAGTATTTT. The rearrangement joins TRBV7-3 to TRBJ2-3; a weak D match, TRBD1 (6 bases). CDR3 length: 13 residues. The germline V gene encodes CDR1 SGHTA and CDR2 FQGTGA. Trimming took off 5 bases at V and 5 bases at J, with 11 bases between the two ends. The variable domain in full, with the rest retrieved from reference TRBV7-3 and TRBJ2-3, is GAGVSQTPSNKVTEKGKYVELRCDPISGHTALYWYRQSLGQGPEFLIYFQGTGAADDSGLPNDRFFAVRPEGSVSTLKIQRTERGDSAVYLCASSTGQLDTQYFGPGTRLTVL.

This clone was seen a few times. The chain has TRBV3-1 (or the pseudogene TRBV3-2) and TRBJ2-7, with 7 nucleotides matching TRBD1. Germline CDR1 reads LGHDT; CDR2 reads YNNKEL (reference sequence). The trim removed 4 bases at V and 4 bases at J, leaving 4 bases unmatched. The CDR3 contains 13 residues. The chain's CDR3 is CASSRMTGYEQYV. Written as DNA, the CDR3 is TGTGCCAGCAGCCGGATGACAGGGTACGAGCAGTACGTC.

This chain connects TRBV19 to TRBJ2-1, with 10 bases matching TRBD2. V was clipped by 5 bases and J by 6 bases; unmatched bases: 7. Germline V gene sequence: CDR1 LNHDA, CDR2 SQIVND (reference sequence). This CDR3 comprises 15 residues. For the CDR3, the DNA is TGTGCCAGTAGTCGAGCGGGGGGGCGACTCAATGAGCAGTTCTTC. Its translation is CASSRAGGRLNEQFF.

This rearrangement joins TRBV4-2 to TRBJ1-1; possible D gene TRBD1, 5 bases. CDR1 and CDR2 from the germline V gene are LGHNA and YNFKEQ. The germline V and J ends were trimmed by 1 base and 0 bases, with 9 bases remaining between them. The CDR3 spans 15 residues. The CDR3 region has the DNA TGTGCCAGCAGCCAAGCCGACAGAATGAACACTGAAGCTTTCTTT. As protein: CASSQADRMNTEAFF.

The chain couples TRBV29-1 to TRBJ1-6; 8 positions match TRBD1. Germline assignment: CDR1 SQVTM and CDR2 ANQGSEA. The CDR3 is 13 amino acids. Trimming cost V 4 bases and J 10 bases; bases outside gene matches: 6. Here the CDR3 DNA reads TGCAGCGTTGGTGACAGGGGAGGGTCACCCCTCCACTTT. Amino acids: CSVGDRGGSPLHF.

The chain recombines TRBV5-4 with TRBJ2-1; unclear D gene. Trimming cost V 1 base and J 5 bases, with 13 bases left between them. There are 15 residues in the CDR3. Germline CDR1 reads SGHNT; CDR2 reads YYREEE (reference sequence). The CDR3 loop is CASSLRHARDNEQFF. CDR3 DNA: TGTGCCAGCAGCTTGAGACATGCCCGCGACAATGAGCAGTTCTTC. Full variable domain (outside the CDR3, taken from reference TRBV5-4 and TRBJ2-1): ETGVTQSPTHLIKTRGQQVTLRCSSQSGHNTVSWYQQALGQGPQFIFQYYREEENGRGNFPPRFSGLQFPNYSSELNVNALELDDSALYLCASSLRHARDNEQFFGPGTRLTVL.

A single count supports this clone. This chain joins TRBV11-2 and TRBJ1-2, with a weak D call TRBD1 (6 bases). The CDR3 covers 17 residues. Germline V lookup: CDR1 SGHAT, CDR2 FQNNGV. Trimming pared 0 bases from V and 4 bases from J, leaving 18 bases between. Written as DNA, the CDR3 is TGTGCCAGCAGCTTAGAGGGGGTGCGGGGGCTGCTCTATGGCTACACCTTC. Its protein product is CASSLEGVRGLLYGYTF.

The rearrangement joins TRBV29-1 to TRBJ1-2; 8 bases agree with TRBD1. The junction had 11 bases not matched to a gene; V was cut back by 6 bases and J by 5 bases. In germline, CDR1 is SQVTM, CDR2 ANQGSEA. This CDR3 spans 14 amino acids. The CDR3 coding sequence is TGCAGCGTGACACTCGACAGGGGCAGATATGGCTACACCTTC. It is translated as CSVTLDRGRYGYTF.

CDR3: CASSLQGAFGANVLTF. The CDR3 DNA reads TGTGCCAGCAGCCTACAGGGGGCCTTTGGGGCCAACGTCCTGACTTTC. The V and J genes are TRBV7-8 and TRBJ2-6; 9 bases map to TRBD1. J was trimmed by 3 bases and V by 5 bases; bases with no gene match: 5. The CDR3 spans 16 residues. From germline, CDR1 is SGHVS and CDR2 FQNEAQ.

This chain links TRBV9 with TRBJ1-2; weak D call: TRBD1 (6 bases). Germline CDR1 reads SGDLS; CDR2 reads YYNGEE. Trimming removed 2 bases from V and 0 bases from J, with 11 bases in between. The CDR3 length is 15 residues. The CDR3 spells CASSVSQGTNYGYTF. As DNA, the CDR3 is TGTGCCAGCAGCGTTTCACAGGGTACTAACTATGGCTACACCTTC.

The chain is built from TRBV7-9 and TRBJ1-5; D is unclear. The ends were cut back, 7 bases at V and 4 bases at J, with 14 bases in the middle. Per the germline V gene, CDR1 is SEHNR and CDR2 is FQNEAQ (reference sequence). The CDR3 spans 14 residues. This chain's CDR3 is CASTLAGRNQPQHF. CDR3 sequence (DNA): TGTGCCAGCACCCTAGCGGGGAGGAATCAGCCCCAGCATTTT.

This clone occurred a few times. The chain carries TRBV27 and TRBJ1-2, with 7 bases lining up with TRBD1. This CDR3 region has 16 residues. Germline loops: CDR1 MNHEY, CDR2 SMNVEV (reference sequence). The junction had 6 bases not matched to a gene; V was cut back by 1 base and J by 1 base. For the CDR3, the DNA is TGTGCCAGCAGTTTATGGTTTCAGGGGGATAACTATGGCTACACCTTC. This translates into CASSLWFQGDNYGYTF.

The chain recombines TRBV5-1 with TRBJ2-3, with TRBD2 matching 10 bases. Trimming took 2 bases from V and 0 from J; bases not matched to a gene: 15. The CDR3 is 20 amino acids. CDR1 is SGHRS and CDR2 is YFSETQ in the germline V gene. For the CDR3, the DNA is TGCGCCAGCAGCTTCCGACCCTCCAGCGGGGGGGTTTCTAGCACAGATACGCAGTATTTT. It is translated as CASSFRPSSGGVSSTDTQYF. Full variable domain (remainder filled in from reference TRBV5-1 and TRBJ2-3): KAGVTQTPRYLIKTRGQQVTLSCSPISGHRSVSWYQQTPGQGLQFLFEYFSETQRNKGNFPGRFSGRQFSNSRSEMNVSTLELGDSALYLCASSFRPSSGGVSSTDTQYFGPGTRLTVL.

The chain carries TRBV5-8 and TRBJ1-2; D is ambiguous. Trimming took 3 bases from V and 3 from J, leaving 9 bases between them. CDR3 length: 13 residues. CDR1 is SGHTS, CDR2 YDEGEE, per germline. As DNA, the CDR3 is TGTGCCAGCAGCTGGCACAGAGACTATGGCTACACCTTC. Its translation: CASSWHRDYGYTF.

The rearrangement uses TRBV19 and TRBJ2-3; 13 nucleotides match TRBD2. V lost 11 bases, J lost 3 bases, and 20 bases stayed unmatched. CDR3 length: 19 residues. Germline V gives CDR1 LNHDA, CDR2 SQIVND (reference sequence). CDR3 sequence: CASNQGWTSGGHRTDTQYF. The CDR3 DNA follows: TGTGCCTCGAATCAAGGGTGGACTAGCGGGGGCCATCGGACAGATACGCAGTATTTT.

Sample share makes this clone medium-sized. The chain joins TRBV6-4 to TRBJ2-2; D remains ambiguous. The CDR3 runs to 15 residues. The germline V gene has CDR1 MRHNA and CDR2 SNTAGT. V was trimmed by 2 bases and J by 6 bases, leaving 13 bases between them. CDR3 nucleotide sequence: TGTGCCAGCAGTGACAGCCCCGAAACCGCCGGGGAGCTGTTTTTT. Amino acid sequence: CASSDSPETAGELFF.

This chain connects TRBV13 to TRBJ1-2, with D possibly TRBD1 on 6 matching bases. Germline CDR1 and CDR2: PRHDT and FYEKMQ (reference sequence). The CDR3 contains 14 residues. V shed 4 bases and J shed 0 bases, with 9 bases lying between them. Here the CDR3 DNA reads TGTGCCAGCAGCTCGGGGACATCTAACTATGGCTACACCTTC. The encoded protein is CASSSGTSNYGYTF.

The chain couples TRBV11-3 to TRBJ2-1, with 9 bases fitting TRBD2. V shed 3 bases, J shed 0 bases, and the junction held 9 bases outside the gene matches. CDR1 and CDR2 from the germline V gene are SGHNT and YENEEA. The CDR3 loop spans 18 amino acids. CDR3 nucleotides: TGTGCCAGCAGCTTGAGTAGCGGGGGTCCCAGCTCCTACAATGAGCAGTTCTTC. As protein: CASSLSSGGPSSYNEQFF. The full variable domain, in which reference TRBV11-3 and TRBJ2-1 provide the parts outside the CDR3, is EAGVVQSPRYKIIEKKQPVAFWCNPISGHNTLYWYLQNLGQGPELLIRYENEEAVDDSQLPKDRFSAERLKGVDSTLKIQPAELGDSAVYLCASSLSSGGPSSYNEQFFGPGTRLTVL.

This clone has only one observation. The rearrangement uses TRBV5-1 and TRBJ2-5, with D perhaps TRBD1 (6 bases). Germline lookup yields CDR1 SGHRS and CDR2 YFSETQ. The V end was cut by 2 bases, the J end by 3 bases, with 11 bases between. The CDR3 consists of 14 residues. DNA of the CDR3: TGCGCCAGCAGCTTACAGGGCGCTAAAGAGACCCAGTACTTC. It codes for CASSLQGAKETQYF.

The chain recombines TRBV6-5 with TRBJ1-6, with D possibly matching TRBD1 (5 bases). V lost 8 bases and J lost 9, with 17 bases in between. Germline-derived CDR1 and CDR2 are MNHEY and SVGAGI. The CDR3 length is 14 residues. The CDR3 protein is CASGAQGMGSPLHF. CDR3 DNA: TGTGCCAGCGGCGCCCAGGGAATGGGTTCACCCCTCCACTTT.

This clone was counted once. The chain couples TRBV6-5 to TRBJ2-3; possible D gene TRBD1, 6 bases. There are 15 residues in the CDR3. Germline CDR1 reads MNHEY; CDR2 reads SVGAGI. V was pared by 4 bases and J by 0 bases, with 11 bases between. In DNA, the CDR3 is TGTGCCAGCAGTTGGACAGATGGGAGCACAGATACGCAGTATTTT. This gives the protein CASSWTDGSTDTQYF.

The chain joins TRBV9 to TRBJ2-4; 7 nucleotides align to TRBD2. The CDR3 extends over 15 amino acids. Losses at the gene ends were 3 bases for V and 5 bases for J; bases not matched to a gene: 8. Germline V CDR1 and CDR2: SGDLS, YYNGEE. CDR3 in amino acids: CASSAGRGTENIQYF. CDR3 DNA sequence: TGTGCCAGCAGCGCAGGGCGGGGGACGGAAAACATTCAGTACTTC.

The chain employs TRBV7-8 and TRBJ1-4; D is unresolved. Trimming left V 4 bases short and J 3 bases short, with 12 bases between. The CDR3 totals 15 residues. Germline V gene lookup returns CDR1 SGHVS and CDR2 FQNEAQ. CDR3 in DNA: TGTGCCAGCAGCTCGGGGAGTTGGTCTAATGAAAAACTGTTTTTT. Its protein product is CASSSGSWSNEKLFF.

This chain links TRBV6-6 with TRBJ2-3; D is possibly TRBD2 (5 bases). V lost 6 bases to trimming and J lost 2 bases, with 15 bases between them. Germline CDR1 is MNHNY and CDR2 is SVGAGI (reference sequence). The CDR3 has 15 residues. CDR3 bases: TGTGCCAGCAGCCTGGAGCGGCGACCCACAGATACGCAGTATTTT. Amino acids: CASSLERRPTDTQYF.